This paragraph covers one T cell receptor (beta chain) sequence. The target antigen is unknown. V was pared by 5 bases and J by 6 bases, with 16 bases between. Germline lookup yields CDR1 SEHNR and CDR2 FQNEAQ (reference sequence). This CDR3 comprises 15 residues. Both 60 Vbeta primers and 13 Jbeta primers went into the PCR. Profiling relied on immunoSEQ multiplex PCR, and the TCRdb table lists in-frame clones only, not all of them. Here the sample spans more than 55,000 clones, 80% being singletons. The data stem from a study of cytomegalovirus exposure and HLA in healthy donors. Study outcomes and limitations: 87-base-pair reads could not separate some V segments, including TRBV6-2 and TRBV6-3. Among the sequence variants, a highly shared cluster was likely an artifact of sequencing. It was reported that the classifier diagnosed cytomegalovirus status with high specificity and sensitivity in both the original and validation cohorts.

The V and J genes are TRBV7-9 and TRBJ1-4; weak D call: TRBD1 (5 bases). The receptor's source is a woman in her forties in good health and CMV-seronegative. Sequenced material: PBMCs. Here the CDR3 DNA reads TGTGCCAGCAGCCAGGCCGTCAGGGCCCATGAAAAACTGTTTTTT. Its translation: CASSQAVRAHEKLFF.